The T cell receptor (beta chain) under discussion was sequenced for a study of CD8+CD57+ T cells in acquired aplastic anemia (dated by TCRdb to the late 2010s). Study-level background: On average, sorted CD4+ and CD8+ cells yielded 3 to 4 ug of extracted DNA, with a range of roughly 0.18 to 30 ug. CD8+CD57+ expansion was defined as frequency above the mean frequency observed in healthy subjects.

General conclusions and limits of the study: CD8+ Simpson's diversity did not differ significantly between patients and healthy controls (P=0.060). Some 27 CD8+ CDR3 sequences were found in both patients and controls but appeared to be highly expressed in patients and within the immunodominant clones of the patients.

About this clonotype: There is no known antigen for this receptor. The record has no base qualities; no much larger clone is one base away.

TCR beta VDJ combination and CDR3 sequence profiling used genomic DNA as the template. TCR repertoire sequencing was run on an Illumina HiSeq 2000. Processing in the source paper ran as follows. Repertoire assessment relied on Simpson's diversity index, CDR3 size and DJ length profiles, and TRBV/TRBJ rearrangement plots. The immunodominant clone was defined as the most abundant DNA sequence in deep sequencing data. CDR3 amino acid sequences were checked for sharing between subjects and were compared against published repertoires and the VDJdb database. Using fastp trimming at Q25 and MiXCR clonotype assembly, TCRdb reanalyzed the public sequencing data and kept in-frame beta chains. Each entry merges the rows of one CDR3 protein and shows their most common DNA and genes. TCRdb's processing, not the authors', yielded these V and J calls. Present in this sample are just over 450,000 distinct CDR3 sequences, about a third of which were seen just once. Less than 0.85% of the sample is taken by the ten largest.

The patients picked for sequencing were ones in whom flow cytometry had shown an expansion of CD8+CD57+ cells. All patients had severe acquired aplastic anemia diagnosed by International Study of Aplastic Anemia and Agranulocytosis and Camitta criteria. At the time blood was sampled, none of the patients had received any therapy. In the study, sorted CD4+ and CD8+ blood T cells from patients with severe aplastic anemia and from healthy subjects underwent deep sequencing of TCR repertoires. Patients were enrolled in the USA under clinicaltrials.gov protocols 00001620, 01623167, 00001397, 00071045, 00081523 and 00961064. Ficoll-Paque density gradient centrifugation was used to isolate peripheral blood mononuclear cells. CD4+ and CD8+ T cells were sorted by FACS or magnetic beads before DNA extraction. This TCR derives from a human donor with aplastic anemia. The sequenced sample was sorted CD4+, CD8+, or CD8+CD57+ T cells (not recorded which) from PBMCs.

Here the CDR3 is given as CASSIPRGLRRTEAFF. The DNA reads as follows: TGTGCCAGTAGTATACCAAGGGGGCTAAGGAGGACTGAAGCTTTCTTT. The chain couples TRBV19 to TRBJ1-1, with 7 bases in between that match TRBD1. V is trimmed back by 2 bases and J by 5 bases, and the junction contains 11 bases that no gene match accounts for. According to the germline V gene (reference sequence), CDR1 reads LNHDA and CDR2 reads SQIVND. The CDR3 covers 16 residues, taking in both the cysteine and the phenylalanine. Kept here is only the CDR3 DNA, which spans 48 bases and is read in frame from base 1. The reference TRBV19 and TRBJ1-1 proteins fill in what lies around the CDR3, so the full variable domain reads DGGITQSPKYLFRKEGQNVTLSCEQNLNHDAMYWYRQDPGQGLRLIYYSQIVNDFQKGDIAEGYSVSREKKESFPLTVTSAQKNPTAFYLCASSIPRGLRRTEAFFGQGTRLTVV.